The 31 T cell receptor beta chains in this list originate from one sample, sequenced in a study of T cell responses to AZD1222 COVID-19 vaccine. Assay used: immunoSEQ multiplex PCR; TCRdb lists only in-frame clones, some missing. The sample records roughly 150,000 clones, over 85% being singletons. This sample comprised peripheral blood, obtained 28 days after the second AZD1222 dose. These receptors all stem from an adult who received the AZD1222 COVID-19 vaccine.

This clone has only a few counts. The rearrangement links TRBV2 to TRBJ1-1, with D unresolved. V was clipped by 1 base and J by 4 bases, with 4 bases between them. Germline CDR1 and CDR2: SNHLY and FYNNEI. The CDR3 has 12 amino acids. DNA of the CDR3: TGTGCCAGCAGTGAAGTCCTCACTGAAGCTTTCTTT. Residues: CASSEVLTEAFF. The full variable domain, in which reference TRBV2 and TRBJ1-1 provide the parts outside the CDR3, is EPEVTQTPSHQVTQMGQEVILRCVPISNHLYFYWYRQILGQKVEFLVSFYNNEISEKSEIFDDQFSVERPDGSNFTLKIRSTKLEDSAMYFCASSEVLTEAFFGQGTRLTVV.

The chain is built from TRBV9 and TRBJ2-3; 10 bases fit TRBD2. Germline CDR1 and CDR2: SGDLS and YYNGEE. After removal of 3 bases from V and 1 base from J, the junction contained 5 bases not matched to a gene. The CDR3 runs to 16 residues. The CDR3 protein is CASSAPLAGGTDTQYF. Written as DNA, the CDR3 is TGTGCCAGCAGCGCGCCCCTAGCGGGGGGCACAGATACGCAGTATTTT.

The chain carries TRBV12-3 or TRBV12-4 and TRBJ2-1; D is perhaps TRBD2 (6 bases). The CDR3 extends over 12 amino acids. V gave up 4 bases and J gave up 9 bases, with 10 bases separating them. The CDR3 region has the DNA TGTGCCAGCAGTTGGGGGGTGGGTGAGCAGTTCTTC. Translating it yields CASSWGVGEQFF.

This clone was found once. This sequence joins TRBV7-2 and TRBJ2-7, with D possibly TRBD1 on 5 matching bases. The germline gives CDR1 SGHTA, CDR2 FQGNSA. The length of the CDR3 is 13 residues. The germline V and J ends were trimmed by 8 bases and 0 bases, with 11 bases remaining between them. For the CDR3, the DNA is TGTGCCAGCGAAGGACAAAGCTCCTACGAGCAGTACTTC. Translating gives CASEGQSSYEQYF.

The chain links TRBV27 to TRBJ1-1; D ambiguous. Germline assignment: CDR1 MNHEY and CDR2 SMNVEV (reference sequence). V was pared by 6 bases and J by 2 bases, with 4 bases between. This CDR3 region has 11 residues. The CDR3 coding sequence is TGTGCCAGCAGCGGAAACACTGAAGCTTTCTTT. It is translated as CASSGNTEAFF.

The rearrangement joins TRBV6-4 to TRBJ2-2; TRBD1 is a possible D gene (5 bases). The CDR3 covers 13 residues. V was clipped by 6 bases and J by 5 bases, with 10 bases between them. Germline CDR1 MRHNA, CDR2 SNTAGT. CDR3 loop: CASSETGTGELFF. The CDR3 bases are TGTGCCAGCAGCGAAACAGGAACCGGGGAGCTGTTTTTT.

V gene TRBV5-1 combines with J gene TRBJ2-1, with D possibly matching TRBD1 (5 bases). The CDR3 extends over 12 amino acids. Germline CDR1 and CDR2: SGHRS and YFSETQ. With 9 bases removed from V and 6 bases from J, the gap between germline ends came to 13 bases. DNA of the CDR3: TGCGCCACCGGACATGACCTCAATGAGCAGTTCTTC. This sequence encodes CATGHDLNEQFF. The full variable domain, completed using reference TRBV5-1 and TRBJ2-1, is KAGVTQTPRYLIKTRGQQVTLSCSPISGHRSVSWYQQTPGQGLQFLFEYFSETQRNKGNFPGRFSGRQFSNSRSEMNVSTLELGDSALYLCATGHDLNEQFFGPGTRLTVL.

The V gene is TRBV4-3, the J gene TRBJ1-2; 7 nucleotides agree with TRBD1. The germline CDR1 and CDR2 sequences are LGHNA and YSLEER. With 4 bases clipped from V and 5 bases from J, the junction kept 4 bases outside the gene matches. The CDR3 contains 13 residues. The CDR3 sequence is CASSPGTAYGYTF. The DNA for the CDR3 is TGCGCCAGCAGCCCAGGGACAGCTTATGGCTACACCTTC.

Details on this clone: One end of the junction does not line up with germline, which may come from a read error. The V call is TRBV5-1, the J call TRBJ2-2, with 11 nucleotides matching TRBD2. The germline CDR1 and CDR2 sequences are SGHRS and YFSETQ. The CDR3 contains 16 residues. DNA of the CDR3: TGCGCCAGCAGCGCGACTAGCGGGGTGAACATCGGGGGGCTGTTTTTT. It yields the protein CASSATSGVNIGGLFF.

As DNA, the CDR3 is TGTGCCAGCAGCCAAGATCCAGGTCTAGCGGGGTTGGCAATGTCCGGGGAGCTGTTTTTT. Amino acid sequence: CASSQDPGLAGLAMSGELFF. The V call is TRBV14, the J call TRBJ2-2, with 9 bases aligning to TRBD2. V trimming: 0 bases; J trimming: 6 bases; junction bases outside the gene matches: 17. The length of the CDR3 is 20 residues. CDR1 and CDR2 (germline): SGHDN, FVKESK.

This clone was detected only once. The gene calls are TRBV6-2 or TRBV6-3 and TRBJ2-7; 14 bases match TRBD2. The CDR3 is 16 residues long. Germline V lookup: CDR1 MNHEY, CDR2 SVGEGT. The trim removed 5 bases at V and 7 bases at J, leaving 10 bases unmatched. The CDR3 DNA sequence: TGTGCCAGCAGTCCACCGACTAGCGGGGGGGCGCGGGAGCAGTACTTC. Protein sequence: CASSPPTSGGAREQYF.

This clone was detected once. This chain joins TRBV7-9 and TRBJ2-1, with D perhaps TRBD1 or TRBD2 (5 bases each). CDR1 is SEHNR and CDR2 is FQNEAQ in the germline V gene (reference sequence). This CDR3 is built from 14 residues. V was shortened by 1 base and J by 8 bases, with 12 bases between the two germline ends. The CDR3 spells CASSLGGMVDEQFF. CDR3 nucleotide sequence: TGTGCCAGCAGCTTAGGGGGGATGGTCGATGAGCAGTTCTTC.

V usage is TRBV7-8 and J usage is TRBJ2-5; 9 bases are shared with TRBD2. Trimming took 3 bases from V and 5 from J; bases not matched to a gene: 7. CDR3 length: 15 amino acids. In germline, CDR1 is SGHVS, CDR2 FQNEAQ. Written as DNA, the CDR3 is TGTGCCAGCAGCTTCGGCGGGGGGGCCGGGGAGACCCAGTACTTC. This encodes CASSFGGGAGETQYF.

The V gene is TRBV7-9, the J gene TRBJ2-2; perhaps TRBD1 as D (6 bases). This CDR3 has 15 residues. V was trimmed by 6 bases and J by 7 bases, leaving 18 bases between them. From germline, CDR1 is SEHNR and CDR2 FQNEAQ (reference sequence). The CDR3 spells CASSRFRGRLGELFF. CDR3 in DNA: TGTGCCAGCAGTCGTTTCAGGGGAAGACTCGGGGAGCTGTTTTTT.

V is TRBV13 and J is TRBJ2-7; 11 bases are shared with TRBD2. The CDR3 runs 15 residues. V shed 5 bases, J shed 3 bases, and the junction held 6 bases outside the gene matches. The germline gives CDR1 PRHDT, CDR2 FYEKMQ (reference sequence). CDR3 nucleotide sequence: TGTGCCAGCAGCCAAGGGACTAGCGGAAACTACGAGCAGTACTTC. Amino acid sequence: CASSQGTSGNYEQYF.

The chain couples TRBV28 to TRBJ1-2, with D unclear. Germline V gene lookup returns CDR1 MDHEN and CDR2 SYDVKM. V lost 2 bases and J 3 bases, leaving 7 bases between the germline ends. The CDR3 consists of 13 residues. Here the CDR3 reads CASSLPRDYGYTF. The CDR3 DNA follows: TGTGCCAGCAGTTTACCCCGGGACTATGGCTACACCTTC.

The gene calls are TRBV18 and TRBJ1-4; 7 bases map to TRBD1. V shed 5 bases, J shed 5 bases, and the junction held 5 bases outside the gene matches. Germline V gives CDR1 KGHSH, CDR2 LQKENI. The CDR3 has 14 amino acids. The CDR3: CASSVGQINEKLFF. CDR3 coding DNA: TGTGCCAGCTCAGTGGGACAGATAAATGAAAAACTGTTTTTT.

The V gene is TRBV9, the J gene TRBJ1-3; 7 bases line up with TRBD1. Germline lookup yields CDR1 SGDLS and CDR2 YYNGEE. The V segment lost 7 bases and the J segment 4 bases; nucleotides outside the gene matches: 2. The CDR3 is made up of 12 amino acids. The CDR3 DNA reads TGTGCCAGCGAAGGGGGCGGAAACACCATATATTTT. Residues: CASEGGGNTIYF.

The V call is TRBV28, the J call TRBJ2-3; the D gene is possibly TRBD2 (5 bases). The CDR3 totals 13 residues. The V and J ends lost 6 bases and 2 bases respectively, with 9 bases between them. CDR1 is MDHEN, CDR2 SYDVKM, per germline. In DNA form, the CDR3 reads TGTGCCAGCAGGACGGGATTCACAGATACGCAGTATTTT. This translates into CASRTGFTDTQYF.

The chain links TRBV5-1 to TRBJ1-1; D is undetermined. Germline CDR1 is SGHRS and CDR2 is YFSETQ. Between the trimmed V and J ends, which lost 4 bases and 3 bases, there was a span of 10 bases. The CDR3 sequence is 13 residues long. The CDR3 nucleotides read TGCGCCAGCAGCCCCCCCTCCCACACTGAAGCTTTCTTT. Translating gives CASSPPSHTEAFF.

The CDR3 is CASSLTGGLNQPQHF. CDR3 nucleotide sequence: TGTGCCAGCAGTCTCACAGGGGGCCTCAATCAGCCCCAGCATTTT. This chain links TRBV6-2 or TRBV6-3 with TRBJ1-5; the match to TRBD1 covers 9 bases. J was trimmed by 3 bases and V by 5 bases; bases with no gene match: 5. Germline V gene lookup returns CDR1 MNHEY and CDR2 SVGEGT. The CDR3 is 15 residues long.

The rearrangement links TRBV24-1 to TRBJ2-3; D uncertain. V shed 3 bases and J shed 5 bases, with 8 bases lying between them. The CDR3 spans 13 residues. The germline V gene has CDR1 KGHDR and CDR2 SFDVKD. In DNA form, the CDR3 reads TGTGCCACCAGTGATGATAAGGTAGATACGCAGTATTTT. This translates into CATSDDKVDTQYF.

The rearrangement links TRBV27 to TRBJ1-4; tentatively, D is TRBD1 (6 bases). CDR1 MNHEY and CDR2 SMNVEV come from the germline V gene (reference sequence). The ends were cut back, 3 bases at V and 10 bases at J, with 18 bases in the middle. The CDR3 is 15 residues long. The CDR3 region has the DNA TGTGCCAGCAGTTTGGGTACAGGGTCTGAGGGAAAACTGTTTTTT. It is translated as CASSLGTGSEGKLFF. Based on the CDR3 plus reference TRBV27 and TRBJ1-4, the full variable domain is EAQVTQNPRYLITVTGKKLTVTCSQNMNHEYMSWYRQDPGLGLRQIYYSMNVEVTDKGDVPEGYKVSRKEKRNFPLILESPSPNQTSLYFCASSLGTGSEGKLFFGSGTQLSVL.

J is TRBJ2-7 and V is TRBV27; 10 positions match TRBD1. The CDR3 covers 12 residues. Unmatched junction bases numbered 0, after V lost 8 bases and J lost 2 bases. Germline V gives CDR1 MNHEY, CDR2 SMNVEV (reference sequence). The CDR3 nucleotides read TGTGCCAGCGGACAGGGGGCCTACGAGCAGTACTTC. Amino acid sequence: CASGQGAYEQYF.

The CDR3 sequence is CASSITGGEDSPLHF. The CDR3 DNA sequence: TGTGCCAGCTCAATTACAGGGGGCGAGGATTCACCCCTCCACTTT. This chain links TRBV18 with TRBJ1-6; 9 bases fit TRBD1. The ends lost 5 bases at V and 8 bases at J; junction bases unmatched: 7. Germline CDR1 and CDR2: KGHSH and LQKENI. This CDR3 contains 15 residues.

V gene TRBV29-1 combines with J gene TRBJ1-1; D remains unclear. Trimming took 7 bases from V and 5 from J, leaving 14 bases between them. This CDR3 has 12 residues. The germline gives CDR1 SQVTM, CDR2 ANQGSEA. CDR3 region: CSAESVETEAFF. CDR3 sequence (DNA): TGCAGCGCGGAGTCGGTAGAGACTGAAGCTTTCTTT.

J is TRBJ2-7 and V is TRBV4-2, with TRBD1 as a possible D gene (5 bases). Germline V gene lookup returns CDR1 LGHNA and CDR2 YNFKEQ. This CDR3 spans 13 amino acids. The germline V and J ends were trimmed by 4 bases and 3 bases, with 10 bases remaining between them. This chain's CDR3 is CASSRGSDYEQYF. The DNA for the CDR3 is TGTGCCAGCAGCCGGGGCTCCGACTACGAGCAGTACTTC.

The chain uses TRBV5-1 and TRBJ1-3, with a weak D call TRBD1 (5 bases). CDR1 SGHRS and CDR2 YFSETQ come from the germline V gene. Trimming pared 4 bases from V and 0 bases from J, leaving 14 bases between. This CDR3 has 16 residues. CDR3 loop: CASSPAAGGSGNTIYF. DNA for the CDR3: TGCGCCAGCAGCCCGGCGGCCGGGGGCTCTGGAAACACCATATATTTT.

This clone was detected once. The V and J genes are TRBV7-3 and TRBJ2-3; no clear D. The V end lost 2 bases, the J end lost 2 bases, and 11 bases lay between the germline ends. CDR3 length: 15 residues. Looked up from germline, CDR1 is SGHTA and CDR2 is FQGTGA. CDR3 coding DNA: TGTGCCAGCAGCTTACTCGGAGAAATCACAGATACGCAGTATTTT. It is translated as CASSLLGEITDTQYF.

This chain joins TRBV28 and TRBJ2-3; 9 bases agree with TRBD2. The CDR3 runs 16 residues. Unmatched junction bases numbered 13, after V lost 8 bases and J lost 4 bases. CDR1 is MDHEN, CDR2 SYDVKM, per germline. CDR3 loop: CASGGAWRGGSDTQYF. DNA of the CDR3: TGTGCCAGCGGCGGAGCGTGGCGGGGGGGATCAGATACGCAGTATTTT.

The chain links TRBV12-1 to TRBJ1-2. TRBV12-1 is a recognized pseudogene. The CDR3 runs to 13 residues. The CDR3: CASSFAWSYGYTF. For the CDR3, the DNA is TGTGCCAGCAGCTTTGCTTGGAGCTATGGCTACACCTTC.